What follows are 22 T cell receptor beta chains derived from one specimen sequenced in a study of cytomegalovirus exposure and HLA in healthy donors. Generated by immunoSEQ multiplex PCR, the TCRdb table keeps only in-frame clones and is missing some. The profile shows about 260,000 clones, about nine tenths of them singletons. Sequences were obtained from PBMCs. The receptors here all came from a woman in her twenties or thirties in good health and CMV-seronegative.

The rearrangement joins TRBV11-3 to TRBJ2-3, with D possibly TRBD1 on 6 matching bases. The CDR3 sequence is 15 residues long. CDR1 is SGHNT and CDR2 is YENEEA in the germline V gene. Trimming shortened V by 4 bases and J by 1 base, and 12 bases separated the two germline ends. The CDR3 sequence is CASSYEQGRTDTQYF. The CDR3, as DNA: TGTGCCAGCAGCTATGAACAGGGTCGCACAGATACGCAGTATTTT.

The table lists this clone with a count of one. This rearrangement joins TRBV7-2 to TRBJ2-3, with TRBD1 identical over 7 bases. Germline V gene lookup returns CDR1 SGHTA and CDR2 FQGNSA. This CDR3 is 17 amino acids long. The V gene end was trimmed by 5 bases and the J gene end by 2 bases; junction bases not matched to a gene: 13. The CDR3 region has the DNA TGTGCCAGCAGCAACGGGCCGGGACAGACCATCACAGATACGCAGTATTTT. Translated, it gives CASSNGPGQTITDTQYF.

This chain joins TRBV10-1 and TRBJ2-5, with 9 bases fitting TRBD2. The CDR3 is 17 residues long. The V segment lost 2 bases and the J segment 6 bases; nucleotides outside the gene matches: 13. Per germline, CDR1 WNHNN and CDR2 SYGVQD (reference sequence). The CDR3: CASSERTCGRAKKTQYF. Written as DNA, the CDR3 is TGCGCCAGCAGTGAGCGGACCTGCGGGAGGGCCAAGAAGACCCAGTACTTC.

The chain has TRBV4-3 and TRBJ2-3; a weak D match, TRBD1 (6 bases). Germline lookup yields CDR1 LGHNA and CDR2 YSLEER. The CDR3 runs 16 residues. V lost 0 bases, J lost 0 bases, and 10 bases lay in between. The DNA of the CDR3 is TGCGCCAGCAGCCAAGACGCAAGGGGGAGCACAGATACGCAGTATTTT. Protein product: CASSQDARGSTDTQYF.

The chain joins TRBV5-1 to TRBJ2-6; D could derive from TRBD1 or TRBD2 (5 bases each). CDR1 is SGHRS, CDR2 YFSETQ, per germline. V gave up 4 bases and J gave up 2 bases, with 16 bases separating them. CDR3 length: 17 residues. The CDR3 loop is CASSQGPTTPGANVLTF. The CDR3 bases are TGCGCCAGCAGCCAGGGACCGACCACCCCTGGGGCCAACGTCCTGACTTTC.

The rearrangement uses TRBV4-2 and TRBJ2-7; 11 bases are shared with TRBD2. J gave up 3 bases and V 0 bases, and 10 bases lay outside the gene matches. From germline, CDR1 is LGHNA and CDR2 YNFKEQ. The CDR3 sequence is 18 residues long. DNA of the CDR3: TGTGCCAGCAGCCAAGAGGCGCTGGGGACTAGCGGATTCTACGAGCAGTACTTC. The encoded protein is CASSQEALGTSGFYEQYF.

The rearrangement uses TRBV7-3 and TRBJ2-3, with D hard to call. The V end lost 0 bases, the J end lost 0 bases, and 10 bases lay between the germline ends. Germline lookup yields CDR1 SGHTA and CDR2 FQGTGA. CDR3 size: 16 residues. Written as DNA, the CDR3 is TGTGCCAGCAGCTTAACGGGTGTAGGTAGCACAGATACGCAGTATTTT. Translating gives CASSLTGVGSTDTQYF. Variable domain in full (rest from reference TRBV7-3 and TRBJ2-3): GAGVSQTPSNKVTEKGKYVELRCDPISGHTALYWYRQSLGQGPEFLIYFQGTGAADDSGLPNDRFFAVRPEGSVSTLKIQRTERGDSAVYLCASSLTGVGSTDTQYFGPGTRLTVL.

Turning to this clone: Sequence at one end of the junction differs from germline and may be a read error. This chain uses TRBV27 with TRBJ2-7; no clear D. The CDR3 totals 13 residues. Germline CDR1 reads MNHEY; CDR2 reads SMNVEV (reference sequence). The CDR3 region has the DNA TGTGCCAGTAGTTTTAGGGACTCCTACGAGCAGTACTTC. Its protein is CASSFRDSYEQYF.

J is TRBJ2-7 and V is TRBV28; 16 nucleotides align to TRBD2. Germline V lookup: CDR1 MDHEN, CDR2 SYDVKM. The CDR3 runs to 17 residues. V lost 5 bases and J lost 4; bases outside the gene matches: 8. The CDR3 nucleotides are TGTGCCAGCAGTCTCATGGGACTAGCGGGAGGGTCATACGAGCAGTACTTC. Translation gives CASSLMGLAGGSYEQYF. Full variable domain (remainder filled in from reference TRBV28 and TRBJ2-7): DVKVTQSSRYLVKRTGEKVFLECVQDMDHENMFWYRQDPGLGLRLIYFSYDVKMKEKGDIPEGYSVSREKKERFSLILESASTNQTSMYLCASSLMGLAGGSYEQYFGPGTRLTVT.

The chain combines TRBV19 with TRBJ1-4, with TRBD1 identical over 9 bases. From germline, CDR1 is LNHDA and CDR2 SQIVND (reference sequence). This CDR3 contains 17 residues. V lost 5 bases, J lost 8 bases, and 15 bases stayed unmatched. The CDR3 bases are TGTGCCAGTAGTCAGCAAAATGCTCCGGACAGGGGCGAAAAACTGTTTTTT. Translated: CASSQQNAPDRGEKLFF.

The chain combines TRBV9 with TRBJ2-3; D is unresolved. Germline loops: CDR1 SGDLS, CDR2 YYNGEE. The V gene lost 2 bases and the J gene lost 4 bases, with 5 bases spanning the gap. The CDR3 length is 12 residues. The CDR3, as DNA: TGTGCCAGCAGCGTCTTTTCAGATACGCAGTATTTT. It yields the protein CASSVFSDTQYF.

V gene TRBV29-1 combines with J gene TRBJ1-2, with unresolved D. Germline V lookup: CDR1 SQVTM, CDR2 ANQGSEA. The CDR3 has 11 amino acids. The ends were cut back, 7 bases at V and 7 bases at J, with 13 bases in the middle. The CDR3 reads CSAVDLRGYTF. The CDR3 bases are TGCAGCGCCGTGGACCTACGTGGCTACACCTTC. Full variable domain (rest looked up from reference TRBV29-1 and TRBJ1-2): SAVISQKPSRDICQRGTSLTIQCQVDSQVTMMFWYRQQPGQSLTLIATANQGSEATYESGFVIDKFPISRPNLTFSTLTVSNMSPEDSSIYLCSAVDLRGYTFGSGTRLTVV.

The chain recombines TRBV30 with TRBJ2-2, with D maybe TRBD2 (5 bases). CDR1 and CDR2 from the germline V gene are GTSNPN and SVGIG (reference sequence). Between the trimmed V and J ends, which lost 0 bases and 4 bases, there was a span of 9 bases. The CDR3 extends over 14 amino acids. The CDR3 reads CAWSVGSITGELFF. Here the CDR3 DNA reads TGTGCCTGGAGTGTAGGGAGTATCACCGGGGAGCTGTTTTTT.

The genes are TRBV6-1 and TRBJ2-5; perhaps TRBD2 as D (5 bases). From germline, CDR1 is MNHNS and CDR2 SASEGT. V was clipped by 4 bases and J by 0 bases, with 9 bases between them. The CDR3 is 14 residues long. This CDR3 is CASSVAPHQETQYF. CDR3 in DNA: TGTGCCAGCAGTGTAGCGCCTCACCAAGAGACCCAGTACTTC.

V is TRBV6-6 and J is TRBJ1-5; a weak D match, TRBD1 (5 bases). Trimming stripped 4 bases from V and 3 bases from J, with 13 bases between. This CDR3 contains 15 residues. Germline assignment: CDR1 MNHNY and CDR2 SVGAGI (reference sequence). CDR3 protein: CASSSGGDPNQPQHF. The CDR3 DNA reads TGTGCCAGCAGTTCAGGAGGGGACCCCAATCAGCCCCAGCATTTT.

The V gene is TRBV15, the J gene TRBJ2-3; no definite D call. The germline V gene encodes CDR1 LNHNV and CDR2 YYDKDF (reference sequence). The CDR3 has 18 amino acids. The germline V and J ends were trimmed by 0 bases and 5 bases, with 21 bases remaining between them. Here the CDR3 reads CATSRDRQAPGRRDTQYF. In DNA, the CDR3 is TGTGCCACCAGCAGAGATCGGCAGGCACCCGGACGGAGAGATACGCAGTATTTT.

The rearrangement uses TRBV2 and TRBJ2-7; 12 bases are a match to TRBD2. The CDR3 sequence is 15 residues long. Trimming at V came to 5 bases and at J to 6 bases, leaving 8 bases not matched to a gene. Germline assignment: CDR1 SNHLY and CDR2 FYNNEI. CDR3 sequence (DNA): TGTGCCAGCAGTTCTCTAGCGGGAGGGCCGGGCGAGCAGTACTTC. It codes for CASSSLAGGPGEQYF.

This chain uses TRBV27 with TRBJ2-2; 9 nucleotides agree with TRBD2. CDR1 is MNHEY, CDR2 SMNVEV, per germline (reference sequence). The V segment lost 7 bases and the J segment 6 bases; nucleotides outside the gene matches: 6. The CDR3 is 14 residues long. This chain's CDR3 is CASTPGLAPGELFF. The DNA of the CDR3 is TGTGCCAGCACCCCGGGACTAGCCCCCGGGGAGCTGTTTTTT.

This clone appeared once. The chain combines TRBV7-9 with TRBJ2-7, with TRBD1 identical over 7 bases. Germline CDR1 reads SEHNR; CDR2 reads FQNEAQ (reference sequence). The CDR3 length is 16 residues. The ends lost 5 bases at V and 5 bases at J; junction bases unmatched: 15. Here the CDR3 reads CASSRQGGRFPHEQYF. Written as DNA, the CDR3 is TGTGCCAGCAGCCGACAGGGTGGTAGGTTCCCCCACGAGCAGTACTTC.

The CDR3 reads CASTRGTGDEQYF. For the CDR3, the DNA is TGTGCCAGTACCCGCGGGACAGGGGACGAGCAGTACTTC. The chain joins TRBV6-1 to TRBJ2-7; the match to TRBD1 covers 10 bases. Germline V gene data show CDR1 as MNHNS and CDR2 as SASEGT. V lost 9 bases and J lost 5; bases outside the gene matches: 7. The CDR3 length is 13 residues.

In the case of this clone: Other DNA sequences from this sample encode an identical CDR3 as well. The chain employs TRBV30 and TRBJ1-5; D unresolved. Between the trimmed V and J ends, which lost 1 base and 1 base, there was a span of 5 bases. From germline, CDR1 is GTSNPN and CDR2 SVGIG (reference sequence). The length of the CDR3 is 13 residues. The CDR3 DNA follows: TGTGCCTGGAGTGCGGGGAGCAATCAGCCCCAGCATTTT. Its translation: CAWSAGSNQPQHF.

The chain employs TRBV27 and TRBJ2-7; D is undetermined. The V and J ends lost 0 bases and 3 bases respectively, with 12 bases between them. The germline V gene has CDR1 MNHEY and CDR2 SMNVEV (reference sequence). The CDR3 consists of 15 residues. CDR3 DNA: TGTGCCAGCAGTTTATCGGTAGAGCCTTACTACGAGCAGTACTTC. Amino acid sequence: CASSLSVEPYYEQYF.